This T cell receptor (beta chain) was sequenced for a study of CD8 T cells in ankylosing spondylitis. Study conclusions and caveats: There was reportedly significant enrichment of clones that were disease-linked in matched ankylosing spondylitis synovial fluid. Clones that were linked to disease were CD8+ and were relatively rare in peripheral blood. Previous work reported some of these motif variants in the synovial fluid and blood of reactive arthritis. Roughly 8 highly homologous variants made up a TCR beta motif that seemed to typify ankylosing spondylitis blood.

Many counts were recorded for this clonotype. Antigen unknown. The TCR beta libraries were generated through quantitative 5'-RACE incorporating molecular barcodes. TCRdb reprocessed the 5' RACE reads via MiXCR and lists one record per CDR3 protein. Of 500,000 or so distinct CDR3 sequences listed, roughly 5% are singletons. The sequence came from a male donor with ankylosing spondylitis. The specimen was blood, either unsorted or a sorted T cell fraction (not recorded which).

The CDR3 DNA follows: TGTGCCAGCAGTAGACAGGGCCGGCTCGGCACTGAAGCTTTCTTT. Protein product: CASSRQGRLGTEAFF. The gene calls are TRBV27 and TRBJ1-1; 7 bases map to TRBD1. This CDR3 is 15 amino acids long. V lost 5 bases, J lost 4 bases, and 10 bases stayed unmatched. Germline lookup yields CDR1 MNHEY and CDR2 SMNVEV (reference sequence).